The rows below give T cell receptor beta chains drawn from one sample of a study of regulatory T cells in long-lasting Graves disease. TCRdb re-derived calls from the multiplex PCR reads in MiXCR, one entry per CDR3 protein. The table lists 400,000 to 500,000 distinct CDR3 sequences, around 20% of them singletons. This material consisted of peripheral blood mononuclear cells (PBMCs), taken when the disease was refractory, from a patient treated with antithyroid drugs. The receptors originated from a female donor with Graves disease. Each CDR3 is given with its conserved first and last residue.

cdr3_aa,v_call,j_call
CASSDPGQGYEQYF,TRBV6-1,TRBJ2-7
CSARDGLARTYEQYF,TRBV20-1,TRBJ2-7
CAWNNRGNEKLFF,TRBV30,TRBJ1-4
CSVEAPLSQRGEKLFF,TRBV29-1,TRBJ1-4
CASSRQGNEQFF,TRBV19,TRBJ2-1
CAISEGRTSGSGQYF,TRBV10-3,TRBJ2-7
CSASRLTGQAMNTEAFF,TRBV20-1,TRBJ1-1
CSASEAQNYGYTF,TRBV20-1,TRBJ1-2
CSARDLGGESSWELFF,TRBV20-1,TRBJ2-2
CASTPSGSGFNEQFF,TRBV11-2,TRBJ2-1
CASSPKASGRVTEAFF,TRBV19,TRBJ1-1
CASSSELTAKNIQYF,TRBV5-1,TRBJ2-4
CAWSTLSQGGSPLHF,TRBV30,TRBJ1-6
CASSRPTSYEQYF,TRBV7-2,TRBJ2-7
CASSVGAGTEAFF,TRBV9,TRBJ1-1
CSVEWGQAPEQYF,TRBV29-1,TRBJ2-7
CASSQVQGGGYTF,TRBV3-1,TRBJ1-2
CASSSKMAGTTNEKLFF,TRBV13,TRBJ1-4
CASSQDRGRNTEAFF,TRBV4-2,TRBJ1-1
CASSFGTSGRWETQYF,TRBV28,TRBJ2-5
CASSSAKYEQYF,TRBV19,TRBJ2-7
CASSLAGDLVNTGELFF,TRBV11-2,TRBJ2-2
CASSFGGRDFYNEQFF,TRBV28,TRBJ2-1
CASSLLGVPNYGYTF,TRBV28,TRBJ1-2
CAISPGGLEAFF,TRBV10-3,TRBJ1-1
CASSNTGGAYTQYF,TRBV19,TRBJ2-3
CASRLAGGQETQYF,TRBV7-9,TRBJ2-5
CASSRDSTYISPLHF,TRBV9,TRBJ1-6
CASREFQGNGYTF,TRBV6-1,TRBJ1-2
CASSPRDGPRIEQYF,TRBV7-2,TRBJ2-7
CASSFGPTYGEKLFF,TRBV6-9,TRBJ1-4
CASSQPDRDYTDTQYF,TRBV28,TRBJ2-3
CSALMEDSYEQYF,TRBV20-1,TRBJ2-7
CASKNVGNTEAFF,TRBV5-1,TRBJ1-1
CASSLRLAEHEQYF,TRBV5-1,TRBJ2-7
CASSAWNARGSTEAFF,TRBV11-2,TRBJ1-1
CASSQARDYPTDEQFF,TRBV4-3,TRBJ2-1
CASSYVQGRTGELFF,TRBV6-2/TRBV6-3,TRBJ2-2
CASSEGLGANVLTF,TRBV2,TRBJ2-6
CASGNGYTF,TRBV6-1,TRBJ1-2
CASSLWGRKGTYEQYF,TRBV27,TRBJ2-7
CASSGSRRGLEQYF,TRBV2,TRBJ2-7
CSASLGEDRETQYF,TRBV20-1,TRBJ2-5
CASSFKGQNTEAFF,TRBV5-1,TRBJ1-1
CSVRGGPEQYF,TRBV29-1,TRBJ2-7
CASSLQTSGYEQYF,TRBV3-1,TRBJ2-7
CASSQGDGLYEQYF,TRBV4-1,TRBJ2-7
CSAALMNTEAFF,TRBV29-1,TRBJ1-1
CAISPPHGKGDPEQYF,TRBV10-3,TRBJ2-7
CAISENLMTSYEQYF,TRBV10-3,TRBJ2-7
CAWSKNEQYF,TRBV30,TRBJ2-7
CASSDGGSSYNEQFF,TRBV2,TRBJ2-1
CASSIGQFNQPQHF,TRBV19,TRBJ1-5
CSVVRGGNTEAFF,TRBV29-1,TRBJ1-1
CATKRDPSSYEQYF,TRBV10-3,TRBJ2-7